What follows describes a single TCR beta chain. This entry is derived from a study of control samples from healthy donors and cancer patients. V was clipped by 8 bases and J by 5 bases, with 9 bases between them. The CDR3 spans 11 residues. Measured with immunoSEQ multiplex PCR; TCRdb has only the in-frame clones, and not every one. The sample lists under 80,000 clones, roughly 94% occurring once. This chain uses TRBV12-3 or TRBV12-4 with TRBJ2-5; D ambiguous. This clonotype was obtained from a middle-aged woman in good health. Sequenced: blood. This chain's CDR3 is CASGARETQYF. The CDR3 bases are TGTGCCAGCGGAGCGCGCGAGACCCAGTACTTC.